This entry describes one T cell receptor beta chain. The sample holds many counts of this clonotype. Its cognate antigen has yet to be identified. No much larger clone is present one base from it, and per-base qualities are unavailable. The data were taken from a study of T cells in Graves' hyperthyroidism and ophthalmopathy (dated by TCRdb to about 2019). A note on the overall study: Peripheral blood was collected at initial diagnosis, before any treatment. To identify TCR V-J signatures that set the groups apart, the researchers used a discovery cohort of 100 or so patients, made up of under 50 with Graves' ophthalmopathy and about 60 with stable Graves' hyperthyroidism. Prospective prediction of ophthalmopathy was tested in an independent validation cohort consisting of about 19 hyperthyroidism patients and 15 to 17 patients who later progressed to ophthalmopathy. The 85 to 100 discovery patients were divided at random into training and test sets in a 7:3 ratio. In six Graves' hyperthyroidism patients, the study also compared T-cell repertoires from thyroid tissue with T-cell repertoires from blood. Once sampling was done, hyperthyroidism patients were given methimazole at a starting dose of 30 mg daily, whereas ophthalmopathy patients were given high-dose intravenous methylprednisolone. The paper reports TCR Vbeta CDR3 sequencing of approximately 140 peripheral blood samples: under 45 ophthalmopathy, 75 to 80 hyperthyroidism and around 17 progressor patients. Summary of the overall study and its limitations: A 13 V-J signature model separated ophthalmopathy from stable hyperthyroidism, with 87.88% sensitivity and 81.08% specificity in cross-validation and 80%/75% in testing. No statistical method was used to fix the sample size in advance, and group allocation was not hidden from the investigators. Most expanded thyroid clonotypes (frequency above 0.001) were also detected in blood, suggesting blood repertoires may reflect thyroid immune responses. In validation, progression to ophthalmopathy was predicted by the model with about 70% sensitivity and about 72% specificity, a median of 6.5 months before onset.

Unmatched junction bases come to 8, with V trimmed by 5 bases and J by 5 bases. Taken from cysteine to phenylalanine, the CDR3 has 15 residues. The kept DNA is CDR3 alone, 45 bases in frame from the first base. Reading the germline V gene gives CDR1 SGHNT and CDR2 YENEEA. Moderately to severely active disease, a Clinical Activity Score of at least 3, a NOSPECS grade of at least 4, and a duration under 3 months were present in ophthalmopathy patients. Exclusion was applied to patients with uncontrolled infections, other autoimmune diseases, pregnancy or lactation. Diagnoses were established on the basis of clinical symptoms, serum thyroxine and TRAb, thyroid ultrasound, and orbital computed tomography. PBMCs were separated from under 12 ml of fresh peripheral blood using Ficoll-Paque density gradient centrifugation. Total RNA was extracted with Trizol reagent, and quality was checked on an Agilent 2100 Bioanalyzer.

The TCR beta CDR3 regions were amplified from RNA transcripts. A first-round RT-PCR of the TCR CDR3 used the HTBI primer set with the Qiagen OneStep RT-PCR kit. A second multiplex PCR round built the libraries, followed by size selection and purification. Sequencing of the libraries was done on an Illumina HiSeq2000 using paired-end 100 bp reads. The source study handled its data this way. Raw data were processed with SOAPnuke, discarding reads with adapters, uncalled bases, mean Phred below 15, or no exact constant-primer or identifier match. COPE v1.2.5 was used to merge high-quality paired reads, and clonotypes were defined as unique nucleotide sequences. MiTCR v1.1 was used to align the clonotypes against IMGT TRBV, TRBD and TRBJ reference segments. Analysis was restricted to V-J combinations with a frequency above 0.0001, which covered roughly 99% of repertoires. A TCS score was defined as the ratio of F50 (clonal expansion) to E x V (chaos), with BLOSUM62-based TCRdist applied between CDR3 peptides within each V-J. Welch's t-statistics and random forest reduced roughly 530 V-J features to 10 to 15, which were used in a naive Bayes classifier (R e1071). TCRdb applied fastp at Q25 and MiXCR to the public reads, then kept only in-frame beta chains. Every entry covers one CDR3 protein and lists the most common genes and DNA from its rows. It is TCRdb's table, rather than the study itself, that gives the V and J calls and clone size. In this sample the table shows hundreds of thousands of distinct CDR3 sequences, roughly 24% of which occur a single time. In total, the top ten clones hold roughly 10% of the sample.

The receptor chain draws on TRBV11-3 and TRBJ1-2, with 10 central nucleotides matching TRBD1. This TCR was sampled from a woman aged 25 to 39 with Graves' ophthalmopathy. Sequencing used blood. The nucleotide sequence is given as TGTGCCAGCAGCGACGGGACAGGGGTTTTTTATGGCTACACCTTC. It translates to CASSDGTGVFYGYTF.